The T cell receptor (beta chain) described here comes from a study of neurological immune-mediated disorders. On this clonotype: Antigen: not known. A junction end diverges from the germline sequence, so it may reflect a read error.

TCRdb used MiXCR to reprocess the 5' RACE reads, holding one entry per CDR3 protein. This table holds 28,000 or so distinct CDR3 sequences, roughly 12% found once. Study results and limitations: The absence of any CDR3 amino acid sequence shared by expanded clones across subjects suggests that repertoires were private in all groups. It was HTLV-1-associated myelopathy that showed the most TCR clonal expansion, while multiple sclerosis showed the least, falling below healthy controls.

There are 14 residues in the CDR3. The germline gives CDR1 DFQATT, CDR2 SNEGSKA (reference sequence). The sample consisted of PBMCs. The source of this sequence is a man aged 60-69 years in good health. The chain joins TRBV20-1 to TRBJ2-1; 7 bases are shared with TRBD2. The CDR3 region is CSARVAGVYNEQFF. Here the CDR3 DNA reads TGCAGTGCAAGAGTGGCGGGGGTCTACAATGAGCAGTTCTTC.